The text below deals with one TCR beta chain. This clone's antigen is unknown. The input lacks base qualities; no much larger clone sits a single base away. The sample's treatment or condition label is to be understood as: live attenuated yellow fever vaccine strain. A standard Ficoll-Paque protocol was used to isolate PBMCs from peripheral blood. Dynabeads CD4 and CD8 positive selection kits were used to isolate the CD4 and CD8 T-cell fractions. RNA was extracted with TriZol from bulk PBMCs, CD4 and CD8 fractions, and dextramer-positive and dextramer-negative fractions. This entry is derived from a study of T cells after yellow fever vaccination (dated by TCRdb to the late 2010s). Regarding the study in general: Libraries from fractions with low cell numbers were prepared with the SMART-Seq v4 Ultra Low Input RNA kit. To follow T-cell clones before and after primary and booster YFV17D yellow fever vaccination, bulk TCR alpha and beta repertoires were sequenced over time. Two healthy male donors made up the cohort, one aged 18 to 29 years and the other aged 30 to 39 years. Blood was drawn at multiple timepoints before and after primary and secondary immunization, with bulk PBMC replicates and cell subsets isolated. Overall study outcomes, separate from this receptor: A small share of clonotypes occurred in both CD4 and CD8 compartments, likely arising from convergent recombination. Most clones expanded after primary vaccination were re-detected after the booster (almost 98% of CD4 and roughly 87% of CD8), suggesting broad memory maintenance. Compared with the primary T-cell response, the secondary T-cell response was weaker but faster, peaking on day 5 rather than day 15. FACS-sorted repertoires could contain abundant contaminating clonotypes from the bulk population, so computational filtering was required. Only a couple of donors were included in the study, so the extent to which the findings can be generalized is limited.

The sequencing machine was an Illumina NovaSeq 6000. TCR cDNA was synthesized by 5'RACE template switching, through which a universal primer site and unique molecular identifiers were introduced. Priming of cDNA synthesis was performed from both the TCR alpha and TCR beta constant segments. Libraries were amplified in two PCR steps, with sample barcodes and sequencing adapters added in the second step. Sequencing of the libraries was done on either Illumina HiSeq 2500 (2x100 bp) or NovaSeq (2x150 bp). As for the authors' bioinformatics: MIGEC was used to demultiplex reads and collapse the reads into UMI consensus sequences, and MiXCR was used for V(D)J alignment. Using edgeR on replicate PBMC samples, clonotypes were called vaccine-responding if FDR was below 0.01 and the log2 fold change was above 5 up to day 15. Bulk clonotypes were assigned CD4 or CD8 identity according to which sequenced CD4 or CD8 repertoire held them at higher abundance. TCRdb redid the processing of the public reads, applying fastp at Q25 and MiXCR, and retained in-frame beta chains. For every CDR3 protein sequence, its rows merge into one entry that carries the most common genes and DNA. TCRdb, not the authors, supplied the V and J calls. Here the sample has around 200,000 distinct CDR3 sequences; approximately 10% occur a single time. The ten largest clones capture approximately 34% of the sample.

At the junction V is shortened by 4 bases and J by 15 bases, with 23 bases in between. Including cysteine and phenylalanine, the CDR3 has 14 amino acids. The CDR3 DNA has 42 bases and is translated from base 1. Via the germline V gene, CDR1 is SGHRS and CDR2 YFSETQ. The source of this sequence is a man between 18 and 29 years old who received the YFV17D yellow fever vaccine. The chain was built from TRBV5-1 and TRBJ2-4; the D gene is perhaps TRBD1, on 5 matching bases. The starting material was CD8+ T cells sorted from PBMCs, obtained 15 days after the yellow fever booster vaccination. CDR3 loop: CASSTRDWQGRRYF. DNA sequence: TGCGCCAGCAGCACCCGAGATTGGCAGGGAAGGCGGTACTTC.